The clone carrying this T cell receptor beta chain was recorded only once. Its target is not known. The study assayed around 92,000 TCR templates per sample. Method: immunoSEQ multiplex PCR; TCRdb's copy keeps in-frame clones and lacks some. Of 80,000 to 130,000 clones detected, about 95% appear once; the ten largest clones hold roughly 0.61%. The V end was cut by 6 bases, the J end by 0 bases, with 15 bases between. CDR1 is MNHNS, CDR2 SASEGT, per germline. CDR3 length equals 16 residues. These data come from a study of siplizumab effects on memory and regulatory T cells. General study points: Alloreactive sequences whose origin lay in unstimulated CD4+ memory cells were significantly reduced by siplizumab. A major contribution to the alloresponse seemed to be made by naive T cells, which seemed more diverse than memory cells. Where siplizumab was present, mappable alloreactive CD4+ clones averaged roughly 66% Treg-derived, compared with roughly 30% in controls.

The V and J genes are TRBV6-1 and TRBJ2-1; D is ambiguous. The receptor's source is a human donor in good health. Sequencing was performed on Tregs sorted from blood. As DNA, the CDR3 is TGTGCCAGCAGCGAATTAATACTGAGCTCCTACAATGAGCAGTTCTTC. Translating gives CASSELILSSYNEQFF.